This entry lists 18 T cell receptor beta chains sequenced from one sample in a study of preoperative IRX-2 immunotherapy in early breast cancer. TCRdb's table, derived via immunoSEQ multiplex PCR, lists solely in-frame clones and lacks some. This table holds around 30,000 clones, nearly 80% found once. Stated treatment: preoperative locoregional IRX-2 cytokine immunotherapy. Sequenced material: lymph node tissue, taken before IRX-2 immunotherapy. These TCRs come from a human donor with breast cancer.

The chain combines TRBV6-8 with TRBJ1-3; the D gene is possibly TRBD1 (6 bases). This CDR3 is 14 amino acids long. V dropped 8 bases and J dropped 2 bases, with 13 bases sitting between them. CDR1 and CDR2 from the germline V gene are MNHGY and SAAAGT. The CDR3 loop is CASQDRTAGNTIYF. The CDR3 DNA reads TGTGCCAGCCAAGACAGGACGGCTGGAAACACCATATATTTT.

V is TRBV10-3 and J is TRBJ1-6; the D is unclear. The CDR3 is 15 amino acids. Germline CDR1 and CDR2: ENHRY and SYGVKD. Trimming removed 1 base from V and 5 bases from J, with 9 bases in between. CDR3 sequence reads: CAISELIGNNSPLHF. CDR3 sequence (DNA): TGTGCCATCAGTGAGTTAATAGGGAATAATTCACCCCTCCACTTT.

This chain joins TRBV6-1 and TRBJ1-4, with D possibly matching TRBD1 (6 bases). Trimming removed 1 base at V and 8 bases at J, with 11 bases between. The V gene's germline CDR1 is MNHNS and CDR2 SASEGT. CDR3 length equals 14 residues. The CDR3 is CASSEGTVTEKLFF. CDR3 nucleotide sequence: TGTGCCAGCAGTGAAGGGACAGTTACCGAAAAACTGTTTTTT.

J is TRBJ1-6 and V is TRBV6-8; no clear D gene. The CDR3 contains 13 residues. Germline-derived CDR1 and CDR2 are MNHGY and SAAAGT. Trimming pared 5 bases from V and 12 bases from J, leaving 14 bases between. The CDR3 is CASSPEPRRPLHF. For the CDR3, the DNA is TGTGCCAGCAGTCCCGAGCCAAGGAGACCCCTCCACTTT.

This clone was observed a handful of times. The V gene is TRBV5-1, the J gene TRBJ2-3, with TRBD1 matching 7 bases. Germline trimming cut 0 bases from V and 1 base from J; bases unmatched to any gene: 5. The CDR3 consists of 16 residues. CDR1 SGHRS and CDR2 YFSETQ come from the germline V gene. The DNA for the CDR3 is TGCGCCAGCAGCTTGGAAGGGACAGTGGGCACAGATACGCAGTATTTT. It specifies CASSLEGTVGTDTQYF.

The chain has TRBV5-1 and TRBJ2-1; perhaps D is TRBD1 or TRBD2 (6 bases each). This CDR3 has 14 amino acids. V was cut by 4 bases and J by 9 bases, with 17 bases left in between. Germline loops: CDR1 SGHRS, CDR2 YFSETQ. CDR3 in DNA: TGCGCCAGCAGCACGGAGGGGGGACGAGGTGAGCAGTTCTTC. Translation gives CASSTEGGRGEQFF.

V and J are TRBV11-3 and TRBJ1-5; tentatively, D is TRBD1 (6 bases). V lost 5 bases, J lost 7 bases, and 15 bases lay in between. Per the germline V gene, CDR1 is SGHNT and CDR2 is YENEEA. The CDR3 runs 14 residues. CDR3: CASSPQGVGQPQHF. In DNA, the CDR3 is TGTGCCAGCAGCCCACAGGGAGTGGGCCAGCCCCAGCATTTT.

The V and J genes are TRBV11-3 and TRBJ1-2; 7 positions match TRBD1. This CDR3 has 15 residues. The germline gives CDR1 SGHNT, CDR2 YENEEA. J was trimmed by 4 bases and V by 1 base; bases with no gene match: 6. For the CDR3, the DNA is TGTGCCAGCAGCTTAGGACCCGACAGGGCCTATGGCTACACCTTC. This codes for CASSLGPDRAYGYTF. The variable domain in full, completed from reference TRBV11-3 and TRBJ1-2, reads EAGVVQSPRYKIIEKKQPVAFWCNPISGHNTLYWYLQNLGQGPELLIRYENEEAVDDSQLPKDRFSAERLKGVDSTLKIQPAELGDSAVYLCASSLGPDRAYGYTFGSGTRLTVV.

The chain couples TRBV18 to TRBJ1-5; unclear D gene. Trimming pared 2 bases from V and 7 bases from J, leaving 12 bases between. The germline V gene encodes CDR1 KGHSH and CDR2 LQKENI. The CDR3 loop spans 14 amino acids. The CDR3 spells CASSPRMGEQPQHF. Here the CDR3 DNA reads TGTGCCAGCTCACCAAGAATGGGAGAACAGCCCCAGCATTTT.

The chain is built from TRBV29-1 and TRBJ1-4; D unclear. CDR3 length: 14 amino acids. Deletions cut 3 bases from V and 4 bases from J, with 12 bases between. Per the germline V gene, CDR1 is SQVTM and CDR2 is ANQGSEA. The CDR3 spells CSVEILGVNEKLFF. Here the CDR3 DNA reads TGCAGCGTTGAGATCCTGGGCGTTAATGAAAAACTGTTTTTT.

The chain has TRBV6-8 and TRBJ1-2, with no clear D. The CDR3 contains 13 residues. V shed 2 bases and J shed 8 bases, with 12 bases lying between them. Germline loops: CDR1 MNHGY, CDR2 SAAAGT. The CDR3 coding sequence is TGTGCCAGCAGTTACGGCGGGGTAAAAGGCTACACCTTC. Encoded protein: CASSYGGVKGYTF.

The chain uses TRBV28 and TRBJ1-2; D uncertain. The CDR3 is made up of 18 amino acids. Trimming took off 5 bases at V and 8 bases at J, with 30 bases between the two ends. Germline loops: CDR1 MDHEN, CDR2 SYDVKM. The CDR3 coding sequence is TGTGCCAGCAGTCGCTTGGGCGGGCCTCCCCGGTCCATAGTCGGCTACACCTTC. Translation: CASSRLGGPPRSIVGYTF.

J is TRBJ1-6 and V is TRBV11-3; TRBD1 matches at 7 bases. The CDR3 has 14 residues. The junction had 3 bases not matched to a gene; V was cut back by 1 base and J by 9 bases. From germline, CDR1 is SGHNT and CDR2 YENEEA. CDR3 amino acids: CASSLGTGPSPLHF. Here the CDR3 DNA reads TGTGCCAGCAGCTTAGGGACAGGACCTTCACCCCTCCACTTT.

The chain uses TRBV11-3 and TRBJ1-4; TRBD1 agrees at 8 bases. J was trimmed by 7 bases and V by 1 base; bases with no gene match: 2. Germline CDR1 is SGHNT and CDR2 is YENEEA. CDR3 length: 14 residues. Here the CDR3 reads CASSLGTGSEKLFF. CDR3 bases: TGTGCCAGCAGCTTAGGGACAGGGAGTGAAAAACTGTTTTTT.

The rearrangement uses TRBV30 and TRBJ1-4; the match to TRBD1 covers 11 bases. J gave up 8 bases and V 3 bases, and 5 bases lay outside the gene matches. CDR3 length: 14 residues. Germline CDR1 and CDR2: GTSNPN and SVGIG (reference sequence). The CDR3 is CAWRDRGRVEKLFF. CDR3 sequence (DNA): TGTGCCTGGAGGGACAGGGGGCGTGTAGAAAAACTGTTTTTT.

This clone was detected once. This chain joins TRBV11-3 and TRBJ2-3, with a tentative D call TRBD2 (5 bases). This CDR3 has 15 amino acids. The germline gives CDR1 SGHNT, CDR2 YENEEA. Trimming took off 3 bases at V and 2 bases at J, with 12 bases between the two ends. CDR3 sequence: CASSLAPRDTDTQYF. DNA of the CDR3: TGTGCCAGCAGCTTGGCCCCGAGGGACACAGATACGCAGTATTTT.

V usage is TRBV6-8 and J usage is TRBJ2-7; a weak D match, TRBD2 (5 bases). Germline V CDR1 and CDR2: MNHGY, SAAAGT. The CDR3 covers 15 residues. V lost 7 bases to trimming and J lost 1 base, with 17 bases between them. The CDR3 DNA is TGTGCCAGCACCAAGGGCCTAACGGGATCCTACGAGCAGTACTTC. This sequence encodes CASTKGLTGSYEQYF.

The J gene is TRBJ1-2, the V gene TRBV19; weak D call: TRBD1 (5 bases). V was clipped by 2 bases and J by 4 bases, with 14 bases between them. In germline, CDR1 is LNHDA, CDR2 SQIVND (reference sequence). The CDR3 is 15 residues long. CDR3 sequence: CASSIPAGIFYGYTF. As DNA, the CDR3 is TGTGCCAGTAGTATACCGGCAGGGATTTTCTATGGCTACACCTTC. The full variable domain, with the rest looked up from reference TRBV19 and TRBJ1-2, is DGGITQSPKYLFRKEGQNVTLSCEQNLNHDAMYWYRQDPGQGLRLIYYSQIVNDFQKGDIAEGYSVSREKKESFPLTVTSAQKNPTAFYLCASSIPAGIFYGYTFGSGTRLTVV.